The 6 T cell receptor beta chains below were found in one sample sequenced in a study of tumor-infiltrating lymphocytes in glioblastoma multiforme. Multiple V-beta primers and a C-beta primer amplified TCRB from RNA. TCRdb reprocessed the multiplex PCR reads via MiXCR and lists one record per CDR3 protein. The table records roughly 9,600 distinct CDR3 sequences, less than 80% of them present only once. The sequenced sample was brain tumor tissue. The receptors come from a male donor with glioblastoma.

This clonotype has at least ten counts. The J gene is TRBJ2-5, the V gene TRBV5-1; D remains unclear. Germline V gives CDR1 SGHRS, CDR2 YFSETQ. The CDR3 is made up of 14 amino acids. V lost 0 bases and J lost 0, with 6 bases in between. The CDR3 sequence is CASSLGLYQETQYF. The CDR3 nucleotides read TGCGCCAGCAGCTTGGGCCTGTACCAAGAGACCCAGTACTTC.

By sample share, this clonotype is medium-sized. The chain has TRBV7-9 and TRBJ1-4, with TRBD1 matching 9 bases. Unmatched junction bases numbered 11, after V lost 5 bases and J lost 7 bases. The CDR3 sequence is 16 residues long. Germline values: CDR1 SEHNR, CDR2 FQNEAQ (reference sequence). CDR3 protein: CASSQSWGTGSEKLFF. The CDR3 DNA sequence: TGTGCCAGCAGCCAGTCATGGGGGACAGGGAGTGAAAAACTGTTTTTT.

Many counts were recorded for this clonotype. This rearrangement joins TRBV28 to TRBJ2-7; no clear D. The CDR3 loop spans 13 amino acids. V was clipped by 3 bases and J by 9 bases, with 15 bases between them. The germline V gene encodes CDR1 MDHEN and CDR2 SYDVKM. The DNA for the CDR3 is TGTGCCAGCAGTTTCCCCGGGTCCGACGGGCAGTACTTC. Protein sequence: CASSFPGSDGQYF.

In the case of this clonotype: Mismatch with germline at one junction end may stem from a read error. The chain employs TRBV29-1 and TRBJ1-4; 11 bases map to TRBD1. Germline V lookup: CDR1 SQVTM, CDR2 ANQGSEA. The CDR3 is made up of 14 amino acids. Written as DNA, the CDR3 is TGCGGCGTCGGGACAGGGGGGACTAATGAAAAACTGTTTTTT. This codes for CGVGTGGTNEKLFF. Looking up the rest from reference TRBV29-1 and TRBJ1-4 gives the full variable domain: SAVISQKPSRDICQRGTSLTIQCQVDSQVTMMFWYRQQPGQSLTLIATANQGSEATYESGFVIDKFPISRPNLTFSTLTVSNMSPEDSSIYLCGVGTGGTNEKLFFGSGTQLSVL.

As to this clonotype: Compared with germline, one end of the junction differs, possibly owing to a read error. V gene TRBV11-2 combines with J gene TRBJ2-5, with D uncertain. This CDR3 has 13 residues. Germline CDR1 SGHAT, CDR2 FQNNGV. The CDR3 coding sequence is TGTGCCAGCAGCTTAGAGGTCTTGGGCCTCCGGTTCTTC. Translated: CASSLEVLGLRFF.

This clonotype occurred a few times. The conserved final phenylalanine or tryptophan is absent from the CDR3, which likely points to a read error. V usage is TRBV20-1 and J usage is TRBJ2-7; possibly TRBD1 for D (5 bases). V dropped 6 bases and J dropped 4 bases, with 19 bases sitting between them. Germline V CDR1 and CDR2: DFQATT, SNEGSKA (reference sequence). This CDR3 comprises 14 residues. DNA of the CDR3: TGCAGTGCAGCGAAGGGGTCAATATCGTACGAGCAGTACTAC. Protein product: CSAAKGSISYEQYY.